Reported below is one T cell receptor beta chain. These data are taken from a study of cytomegalovirus exposure and HLA in healthy donors. Primers for the PCR totalled 60 Vbeta and 13 Jbeta. TCRdb keeps only in-frame clones here, not all; method: immunoSEQ multiplex PCR. In the table there are approximately 73,000 clones, approximately 57% of which are singletons. Trimming took 5 bases from V and 5 from J, leaving 9 bases between them. The CDR3 runs 12 residues. Germline CDR1 is SGHTA and CDR2 is FQGNSA. The chain couples TRBV7-2 to TRBJ2-5, with no clear D. The source of this sequence is a young man in good health and CMV-seropositive. Sequenced material: PBMCs. This chain's CDR3 is CASSDSRETQYF. CDR3 DNA: TGTGCCAGCAGCGACTCAAGGGAGACCCAGTACTTC. The full variable domain, with the rest looked up from reference TRBV7-2 and TRBJ2-5, is GAGVSQSPSNKVTEKGKDVELRCDPISGHTALYWYRQSLGQGLEFLIYFQGNSAPDKSGLPSDRFSAERTGGSVSTLTIQRTQQEDSAVYLCASSDSRETQYFGPGTRLLVL.